This TCR beta chain was retrieved from a study of blood T cell repertoires in COVID-19. Study-wide context: From the United States, Italy and Spain came samples of acute and convalescent COVID-19.

This clone was picked up one time. Germline V CDR1 and CDR2: SGHAT, FQNNGV. The CDR3 is made up of 18 amino acids. V lost 5 bases, J lost 0 bases, and 11 bases stayed unmatched. Assay: immunoSEQ multiplex PCR; the TCRdb copy retains only in-frame clones and omits some. In the table there are around 190,000 clones, around four fifths of which are singletons. The TCR comes from a man in his sixties or seventies with active or convalescent COVID-19. Sequencing was carried out using peripheral blood. The chain is built from TRBV11-2 and TRBJ2-3; 10 nucleotides match TRBD2. In nucleotides, the CDR3 is TGTGCCAGCAGCCAGGCGGCTAGCGGGAGTGTGAGCACAGATACGCAGTATTTT. Amino acid sequence: CASSQAASGSVSTDTQYF.